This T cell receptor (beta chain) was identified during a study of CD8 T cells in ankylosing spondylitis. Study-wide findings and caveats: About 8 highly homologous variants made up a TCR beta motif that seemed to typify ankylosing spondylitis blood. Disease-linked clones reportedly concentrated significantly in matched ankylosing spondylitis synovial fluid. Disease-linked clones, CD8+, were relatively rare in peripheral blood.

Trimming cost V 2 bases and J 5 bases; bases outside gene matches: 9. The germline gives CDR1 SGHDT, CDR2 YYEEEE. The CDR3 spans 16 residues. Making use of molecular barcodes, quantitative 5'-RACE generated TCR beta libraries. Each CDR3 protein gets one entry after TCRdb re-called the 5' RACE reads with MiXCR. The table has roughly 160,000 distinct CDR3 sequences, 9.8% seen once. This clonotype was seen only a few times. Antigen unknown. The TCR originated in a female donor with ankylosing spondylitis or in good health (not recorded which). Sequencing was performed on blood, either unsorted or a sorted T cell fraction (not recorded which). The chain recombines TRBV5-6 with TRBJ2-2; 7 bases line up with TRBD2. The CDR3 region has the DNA TGTGCCAGCAGCTTTTTGGCGGGAGAGAGGACCGGGGAGCTGTTTTTT. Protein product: CASSFLAGERTGELFF. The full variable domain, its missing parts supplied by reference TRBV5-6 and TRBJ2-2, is DAGVTQSPTHLIKTRGQQVTLRCSPKSGHDTVSWYQQALGQGPQFIFQYYEEEERQRGNFPDRFSGHQFPNYSSELNVNALLLGDSALYLCASSFLAGERTGELFFGEGSRLTVL.